These 14 T cell receptor beta chains originate from one sample sequenced in a study of blood T cell repertoires in COVID-19 (dated by TCRdb to 2020 to 2022). Library preparation used the immunoSEQ multiplex PCR assay. TCRdb provides this immuneACCESS table in a form limited to in-frame rearrangements. Some clones are lacking; in checked studies, under half of them reflect an unresolved V gene, and why the rest are absent is not known. This sample lists about 83,000 clones; under 80% were detected once. Around 21% of the sample rests with the top ten. Sequencing input: peripheral blood. The receptors shown here come from a woman older than 75 with active or convalescent COVID-19.

The chain has TRBV6-5 and TRBJ2-1; 13 bases line up with TRBD2. CDR3 length: 16 amino acids. The germline V gene encodes CDR1 MNHEY and CDR2 SVGAGI. Trimming cost V 3 bases and J 7 bases; bases outside gene matches: 6. The CDR3: CASSYRPGLAGNEQFF. The CDR3 DNA is TGTGCCAGCAGTTATCGCCCGGGACTAGCGGGGAATGAGCAGTTCTTC.

The rearrangement links TRBV4-3 to TRBJ1-2; 12 bases align to TRBD1. CDR3 length: 15 amino acids. In germline, CDR1 is LGHNA, CDR2 YSLEER. The J segment lost 8 bases and the V segment lost 4 bases, leaving 8 bases of the junction unmatched. CDR3 amino acids: CASSLYRDRGQGYTF. CDR3 sequence (DNA): TGCGCCAGCAGCCTTTACCGGGACAGGGGGCAAGGCTACACCTTC.

This chain joins TRBV15 and TRBJ1-4; D uncertain. The CDR3 is 15 residues long. Trimming removed 3 bases from V and 8 bases from J, with 16 bases in between. Germline-derived CDR1 and CDR2 are LNHNV and YYDKDF (reference sequence). The CDR3 region has the DNA TGTGCCACCAGCAGGCAGAACCACCTACAGGAAAAACTGTTTTTT. Its protein product is CATSRQNHLQEKLFF.

Points on this clone: At one end, the junction sequence differs from germline, possibly due to a read error. Other DNA sequences from this sample encode an identical CDR3 as well. The V and J genes are TRBV7-2 and TRBJ2-3; 11 nucleotides agree with TRBD2. This CDR3 contains 15 residues. Germline V CDR1 and CDR2: SGHTA, FQGNSA. CDR3 amino acids: CASRLAGGSTDTQYF. The DNA of the CDR3 is TGTGCCAGCAGGTTAGCGGGGGGGAGCACAGATACGCAGTATTTT.

This clone was observed once. The chain carries TRBV14 and TRBJ1-6, with D possibly matching TRBD1 (5 bases). The V end lost 4 bases, the J end lost 6 bases, and 13 bases lay between the germline ends. Germline loops: CDR1 SGHDN, CDR2 FVKESK. CDR3 length: 15 amino acids. DNA of the CDR3: TGTGCCAGCAGCCTTCTGACAGATCGTAATTCACCCCTCCACTTT. This codes for CASSLLTDRNSPLHF.

This clone was seen only a few times. CDR3 DNA sequence: TGTGCCAGCTCACCGGGGAGGGAAAAGGACACCATATATTTT. It translates to CASSPGREKDTIYF. This chain links TRBV18 with TRBJ1-3; D ambiguous. V was pared by 3 bases and J by 8 bases, with 14 bases between. This CDR3 region has 14 residues. Germline V gene data show CDR1 as KGHSH and CDR2 as LQKENI.

The chain combines TRBV6-5 with TRBJ1-1; maybe TRBD1 (6 bases). Germline V CDR1 and CDR2: MNHEY, SVGAGI. The germline V and J ends were trimmed by 3 bases and 0 bases, with 14 bases remaining between them. This CDR3 is 16 amino acids long. CDR3 sequence: CASSYYSRTVNTEAFF. CDR3 nucleotides: TGTGCCAGCAGTTATTACTCCCGGACAGTGAACACTGAAGCTTTCTTT.

The chain employs TRBV7-2 and TRBJ1-1; D gene ambiguous. The CDR3 covers 13 residues. V lost 5 bases and J lost 0, with 7 bases in between. Germline lookup yields CDR1 SGHTA and CDR2 FQGNSA. In DNA form, the CDR3 reads TGTGCCAGCAGCGAGGACTTGAACACTGAAGCTTTCTTT. Translated: CASSEDLNTEAFF.

This clone was seen once. This chain links TRBV10-3 with TRBJ2-5; the match to TRBD2 covers 16 bases. Germline V gives CDR1 ENHRY, CDR2 SYGVKD. The CDR3 consists of 22 residues. Losses at the gene ends were 6 bases for V and 4 bases for J; bases not matched to a gene: 23. CDR3 DNA sequence: TGTGCCATCAGCGAAAGTCGACCGGGACTAGCGGGGGGGCGAGGGTCTGCAGAGACCCAGTACTTC. This translates into CAISESRPGLAGGRGSAETQYF.

By sample share, this clone is large (0.1 to 1%). The chain carries TRBV18 and TRBJ1-1; D might be TRBD1 (5 bases). Trimming cost V 1 base and J 3 bases, with 6 bases left between them. This CDR3 is 13 amino acids long. Looked up from germline, CDR1 is KGHSH and CDR2 is LQKENI. The DNA of the CDR3 is TGTGCCAGCTCACCACGGGGGGACACTGAAGCTTTCTTT. Translated: CASSPRGDTEAFF.

The genes are TRBV12-5 and TRBJ2-7; 10 bases align to TRBD1. The CDR3 contains 15 residues. V lost 1 base and J lost 4; bases outside the gene matches: 4. Germline-derived CDR1 and CDR2 are LGHNT and FRNRAP. CDR3 loop: CASGLETGGSYEQYF. CDR3 in DNA: TGTGCTAGTGGTTTGGAGACAGGGGGCAGTTACGAGCAGTACTTC.

The chain combines TRBV2 with TRBJ1-3; 7 bases align to TRBD1. CDR3 size: 15 residues. Germline V gives CDR1 SNHLY, CDR2 FYNNEI. V lost 8 bases, J lost 4 bases, and 11 bases stayed unmatched. The CDR3 region is CASLPGTDRGNTIYF. In DNA, the CDR3 is TGTGCCAGCCTACCCGGGACAGATAGAGGAAACACCATATATTTT.

The chain combines TRBV11-2 with TRBJ1-2, with TRBD1 identical over 8 bases. Germline CDR1 is SGHAT and CDR2 is FQNNGV. The V segment lost 4 bases and the J segment 2 bases; nucleotides outside the gene matches: 12. This CDR3 spans 17 amino acids. CDR3 bases: TGTGCCAGCAGCTCCTTCAGGGGGCAGGGGGCAAACTATGGCTACACCTTC. As protein: CASSSFRGQGANYGYTF.

The chain links TRBV4-2 to TRBJ1-2; D ambiguous. The CDR3 is made up of 15 amino acids. V lost 0 bases, J lost 6 bases, and 14 bases lay in between. Germline V gene sequence: CDR1 LGHNA, CDR2 YNFKEQ. CDR3 in amino acids: CASSQDGPPLDGYTF. As DNA, the CDR3 is TGTGCCAGCAGCCAAGATGGGCCCCCGTTGGATGGCTACACCTTC.